The rows below give T cell receptor beta chains drawn from one sample of a study of PD-L1 blockade in urothelial cancer. The method was immunoSEQ multiplex PCR; TCRdb's version includes in-frame clones alone and lacks a portion of them. The profile shows 100,000 to 150,000 clones, 86% of them singletons. The sample in question was PBMCs, obtained around atezolizumab (anti-PD-L1) treatment. The receptors stem from a man aged 45-60 years with urothelial cancer. Both conserved end residues are part of each CDR3. The D gene is left open where the match is weak. Size tells how often a clone was seen (once, few, many) or the class of an expanded clone, and some rows leave it out.

D gene: TRBD1
V gene: TRBV7-9
clone size: .
J gene: TRBJ2-7
CDR3 DNA: TGTGCCAGCAGCCAGGGGACAGGTTGGGGAAGCTCCTACGAGCAGTACTTC
CDR3 protein: CASSQGTGWGSSYEQYF

D gene: .
V gene: TRBV7-9
clone size: .
J gene: TRBJ2-7
CDR3 DNA: TGTGCCAGCAGCTTAGGGGTGGAGTACGAGCAGTACTTC
CDR3 protein: CASSLGVEYEQYF

D gene: .
V gene: TRBV5-4
clone size: .
J gene: TRBJ1-1
CDR3 DNA: TGTGCCAGCAGCTTGTCCGGGATTTGGGCTGAAGCTTTCTTT
CDR3 protein: CASSLSGIWAEAFF

D gene: .
V gene: TRBV6-1
clone size: .
J gene: TRBJ2-5
CDR3 DNA: TGTGCCAGCCAGGAGGGAGCAGGCCAAGAGACCCAGTACTTC
CDR3 protein: CASQEGAGQETQYF

D gene: TRBD2
V gene: TRBV27
clone size: .
J gene: TRBJ2-2
CDR3 DNA: TGTGCCTCCATGGTTAGGCGGGAGAGCACCGGGGAGCTGTTTTTT
CDR3 protein: CASMVRRESTGELFF

D gene: .
V gene: TRBV6-6
clone size: .
J gene: TRBJ2-7
CDR3 DNA: TGTGCCACCTGGGGGGGGCGCCCCTACGAGCAGTACTTC
CDR3 protein: CATWGGRPYEQYF

D gene: .
V gene: TRBV7-2
clone size: .
J gene: TRBJ1-5
CDR3 DNA: TGTGCCAGCAGCCTGGACAGTGGCGCACAGCCCCAGCATTTT
CDR3 protein: CASSLDSGAQPQHF

D gene: TRBD1
V gene: TRBV28
clone size: few
J gene: TRBJ1-2
CDR3 DNA: TGTGCCAGCAGTGCCGGGACAGGAGATGGCTACACCTTC
CDR3 protein: CASSAGTGDGYTF

D gene: .
V gene: TRBV6-6
clone size: .
J gene: TRBJ1-5
CDR3 DNA: TGTGCCAGCAGTCGCGGGGATTTTCAGCCCCAGCATTTT
CDR3 protein: CASSRGDFQPQHF

D gene: .
V gene: TRBV28
clone size: .
J gene: TRBJ2-5
CDR3 DNA: TGTGCCAGCAGTACGACAGTTATAGAGACCCAGTACTTC
CDR3 protein: CASSTTVIETQYF

D gene: .
V gene: TRBV15
clone size: .
J gene: TRBJ1-3
CDR3 DNA: TGTGCCACCAGCATGTTGGAGGACCTAGGAAACACCATATATTTT
CDR3 protein: CATSMLEDLGNTIYF

D gene: .
V gene: TRBV15
clone size: .
J gene: TRBJ2-5
CDR3 DNA: TGTGCCACCAGGAGGACAGTCTCGGAGACCCAGTACTTC
CDR3 protein: CATRRTVSETQYF

D gene: .
V gene: TRBV9
clone size: .
J gene: TRBJ2-1
CDR3 DNA: TGTGCCAGCAGCGTCCATCCGGAGCCCAATGAGCAGTTCTTC
CDR3 protein: CASSVHPEPNEQFF

D gene: .
V gene: TRBV30
clone size: .
J gene: TRBJ2-3
CDR3 DNA: TGTGCCTCCAACAGGGCCGCGGTTTCAGATACGCAGTATTTT
CDR3 protein: CASNRAAVSDTQYF

D gene: .
V gene: TRBV28
clone size: .
J gene: TRBJ2-2
CDR3 DNA: TGTGCCAGCAGTTACCTTCGCGGTAGCACCGGGGAGCTGTTTTTT
CDR3 protein: CASSYLRGSTGELFF

D gene: .
V gene: TRBV28
clone size: .
J gene: TRBJ1-3
CDR3 DNA: TGTGCCAGCAGTCTAGGAGGGGCTTTTGGAAACACCATATATTTT
CDR3 protein: CASSLGGAFGNTIYF

D gene: .
V gene: TRBV6-5
clone size: .
J gene: TRBJ1-1
CDR3 DNA: TGTGCCAGCAGAAGACCCCCGGGGGCTTTCTTT
CDR3 protein: CASRRPPGAFF

D gene: TRBD2
V gene: TRBV15
clone size: .
J gene: TRBJ2-2
CDR3 DNA: TGTGCCACCAGCACCGGGACTAGCGGGACTTGGCGGGGGACCGGGGAGCTGTTTTTT
CDR3 protein: CATSTGTSGTWRGTGELFF

D gene: TRBD1
V gene: TRBV7-9
clone size: few
J gene: TRBJ1-2
CDR3 DNA: TGTGCCAGCAGCACAGGGACAGGCCGAGGTGGCTACACCTTC
CDR3 protein: CASSTGTGRGGYTF

D gene: .
V gene: TRBV29-1
clone size: .
J gene: TRBJ1-1
CDR3 DNA: TGCAGCGCGAGAGGCGCCATCGAAGCTTTCTTT
CDR3 protein: CSARGAIEAFF

D gene: TRBD1
V gene: TRBV18
clone size: .
J gene: TRBJ2-7
CDR3 DNA: TGTGCCAGCTCAGAGGACAGGGGGCGCGAGCAGTACTTC
CDR3 protein: CASSEDRGREQYF

D gene: TRBD1
V gene: TRBV7-9
clone size: .
J gene: TRBJ2-7
CDR3 DNA: TGTGCCAGCAGCGCCGGACAGGGTGCTACCTACGAGCAGTACTTC
CDR3 protein: CASSAGQGATYEQYF

D gene: .
V gene: TRBV5-4
clone size: .
J gene: TRBJ2-7
CDR3 DNA: TGTGCCAGCAGCTTGGGGGGGCAGGGGACGTACGAGCAGTACTTC
CDR3 protein: CASSLGGQGTYEQYF

D gene: .
V gene: TRBV5-6
clone size: .
J gene: TRBJ2-3
CDR3 DNA: TGTGCCAGCAGCTTCCAGAAGACAGATACGCAGTATTTT
CDR3 protein: CASSFQKTDTQYF

D gene: .
V gene: TRBV28
clone size: few
J gene: TRBJ2-2
CDR3 DNA: TGTGCCAGCAGAGACTCATCCACCGGAGAGCTGTTTTTT
CDR3 protein: CASRDSSTGELFF

D gene: .
V gene: TRBV2
clone size: .
J gene: TRBJ1-1
CDR3 DNA: TGTGCCAGCATTGAAGGACAACGGCCGAACACTGAAGCTTTCTTT
CDR3 protein: CASIEGQRPNTEAFF

D gene: .
V gene: TRBV11-3
clone size: .
J gene: TRBJ1-1
CDR3 DNA: TGTGCCAGCAGCCCCCGGGGAGCGAACACTGAAGCTTTCTTT
CDR3 protein: CASSPRGANTEAFF

D gene: .
V gene: TRBV6-5
clone size: .
J gene: TRBJ2-7
CDR3 DNA: TGTGCCAGCAGTACCGTGGCGGTAGCCGAGCAGTACTTC
CDR3 protein: CASSTVAVAEQYF

D gene: TRBD1
V gene: TRBV30
clone size: .
J gene: TRBJ1-6
CDR3 DNA: TGTGCCTGGAGTGTACAGGGGGTTGATTCACCCCTCCACTTT
CDR3 protein: CAWSVQGVDSPLHF

D gene: TRBD1
V gene: TRBV7-6
clone size: .
J gene: TRBJ1-3
CDR3 DNA: TGTGCCAGCAGCCCTGGACAGGGGAAGAAGTTTGCTGGAAACACCATATATTTT
CDR3 protein: CASSPGQGKKFAGNTIYF

D gene: TRBD2
V gene: TRBV5-1
clone size: .
J gene: TRBJ2-1
CDR3 DNA: TGCGCCAGCAGCTCAGCGGGAGGTTTGAATGAGCAGTTCTTC
CDR3 protein: CASSSAGGLNEQFF

D gene: .
V gene: TRBV7-9
clone size: .
J gene: TRBJ1-2
CDR3 DNA: TGTGCCAGCAGCCGCGAGTTCTATGGCTACACCTTC
CDR3 protein: CASSREFYGYTF

D gene: .
V gene: TRBV6-5
clone size: .
J gene: TRBJ1-3
CDR3 DNA: TGTGCCAGCAGTAGGGGGGGAAACACCATATATTTT
CDR3 protein: CASSRGGNTIYF

D gene: .
V gene: TRBV11-2
clone size: .
J gene: TRBJ1-1
CDR3 DNA: TGTGCCAGCAGCCACCGGGACTTAAACACTGAAGCTTTCTTT
CDR3 protein: CASSHRDLNTEAFF

D gene: .
V gene: TRBV30
clone size: .
J gene: TRBJ2-1
CDR3 DNA: TGTGCCTGGAGTTTAGGGGGAGGGCGTGCAGATGAGCAGTTCTTC
CDR3 protein: CAWSLGGGRADEQFF

D gene: .
V gene: TRBV7-9
clone size: .
J gene: TRBJ1-1
CDR3 DNA: TGTGCCAGCAGCTTCCGGAACACTGAAGCTTTCTTT
CDR3 protein: CASSFRNTEAFF

D gene: TRBD1
V gene: TRBV7-3
clone size: .
J gene: TRBJ2-3
CDR3 DNA: TGTGCCAGCAGCTTACCAGGGGGTAGCACAGATACGCAGTATTTT
CDR3 protein: CASSLPGGSTDTQYF

D gene: .
V gene: TRBV2
clone size: .
J gene: TRBJ2-1
CDR3 DNA: TGTGCCAGCAGTGAGAGGGGGACTACCTACAATGAGCAGTTCTTC
CDR3 protein: CASSERGTTYNEQFF

D gene: .
V gene: TRBV19
clone size: .
J gene: TRBJ2-5
CDR3 DNA: TGTGCCAGTAGTCCACACGACAGCCCCCAGGAGACCCAGTACTTC
CDR3 protein: CASSPHDSPQETQYF

D gene: TRBD2
V gene: TRBV15
clone size: .
J gene: TRBJ2-5
CDR3 DNA: TGTGCCACCAGCAGAGAGGGGACTACCGTGTACCAAGAGACCCAGTACTTC
CDR3 protein: CATSREGTTVYQETQYF

D gene: TRBD1
V gene: TRBV6-6
clone size: .
J gene: TRBJ1-4
CDR3 DNA: TGTGCCAGCAGACCTACAGGGGGCGGGGATGAAAAACTGTTTTTT
CDR3 protein: CASRPTGGGDEKLFF

D gene: .
V gene: TRBV28
clone size: .
J gene: TRBJ2-1
CDR3 DNA: TGTGCCAGCAGTAAGACTAGTTTGGCCTACAATGAGCAGTTCTTC
CDR3 protein: CASSKTSLAYNEQFF

D gene: TRBD2
V gene: TRBV7-9
clone size: .
J gene: TRBJ2-7
CDR3 DNA: TGTGCCAGCAGCCCCAGTGGGGGGATTGCTAGCGGGAACTCCTACGAGCAGTACTTC
CDR3 protein: CASSPSGGIASGNSYEQYF

D gene: TRBD1
V gene: TRBV7-7
clone size: once
J gene: TRBJ2-7
CDR3 DNA: TGTGCTAGCAGCTCTACAGGGGGGAACGAGCAGTACTTC
CDR3 protein: CASSSTGGNEQYF

D gene: TRBD2
V gene: TRBV4-2
clone size: .
J gene: TRBJ2-7
CDR3 DNA: TGTGCCAGCAGCCAAGATGAGGGCGGGAGCAACGAGCAGTACTTC
CDR3 protein: CASSQDEGGSNEQYF

D gene: TRBD1
V gene: TRBV14
clone size: few
J gene: TRBJ1-3
CDR3 DNA: TGTGCCAGCAGCCAAGCAGGGGGCTCCGGAAACACCATATATTTT
CDR3 protein: CASSQAGGSGNTIYF

D gene: .
V gene: TRBV19
clone size: .
J gene: TRBJ1-5
CDR3 DNA: TGTGCCAGTAGAGACAGCCGCTTCAATCAGCCCCAGCATTTT
CDR3 protein: CASRDSRFNQPQHF

D gene: .
V gene: TRBV15
clone size: .
J gene: TRBJ1-6
CDR3 DNA: TGTGCCACCAGCAGAGTGCGACCTAGCTCCTATAATTCACCCCTCCACTTT
CDR3 protein: CATSRVRPSSYNSPLHF